This entry lists 27 T cell receptor beta chains sequenced from one sample in a study of CD8 T cells in Susac syndrome. Reverse transcription used about 0.45 to 1 ug RNA and random hexamers. TCRdb reprocessed the immunoSEQ multiplex PCR reads via MiXCR and lists one record per CDR3 protein. The sample yields 300,000 or so distinct CDR3 sequences, roughly 94% seen once. The specimen was CD4+ T cells from PBMCs. These receptors were obtained from a human donor with multiple sclerosis.

This rearrangement joins TRBV5-1 to TRBJ2-3; 11 bases match TRBD2. The length of the CDR3 is 15 residues. Germline CDR1 SGHRS, CDR2 YFSETQ. With V trimmed by 7 bases and J by 2 bases, 6 bases remained unmatched. CDR3 in amino acids: CASGLAGGFTDTQYF. The CDR3 DNA is TGCGCCAGCGGTCTAGCGGGAGGATTCACAGATACGCAGTATTTT.

The CDR3 region is CASSSKTQGGNTGELFF. CDR3 bases: TGTGCCAGCAGTTCAAAGACCCAGGGAGGGAACACCGGGGAGCTGTTTTTT. The gene calls are TRBV12-3 or TRBV12-4 and TRBJ2-2; D is perhaps TRBD2 (6 bases). V was cut by 4 bases and J by 1 base, with 16 bases left in between. The length of the CDR3 is 17 residues.

Only one count was recorded for this clonotype. This sequence joins TRBV29-1 and TRBJ2-2; the D call may be TRBD1 or TRBD2 (5 bases each). CDR3 length equals 13 residues. Germline-derived CDR1 and CDR2 are SQVTM and ANQGSEA. V was cut by 4 bases and J by 6 bases, with 12 bases left in between. The CDR3 bases are TGCAGCGTTGGGAGAGGGGACGCCGGGGAGCTGTTTTTT. It specifies CSVGRGDAGELFF.

This clonotype showed up just once. This chain joins TRBV3-1 and TRBJ2-1; D is possibly TRBD2 (6 bases). Trimming left V 3 bases short and J 5 bases short, with 14 bases between. Germline-derived CDR1 and CDR2 are LGHDT and YNNKEL (reference sequence). There are 15 residues in the CDR3. The DNA for the CDR3 is TGTGCCAGCAGCCAGCCGGGACTTGCCAACAATGAGCAGTTCTTC. Its translation: CASSQPGLANNEQFF.

The J gene is TRBJ1-2, the V gene TRBV3-1, with unresolved D. The CDR3 sequence is 14 residues long. Trimming removed 0 bases from V and 2 bases from J, with 7 bases in between. Germline V gene data show CDR1 as LGHDT and CDR2 as YNNKEL (reference sequence). DNA for the CDR3: TGTGCCAGCAGCCAAGACACGGGAAACTATGGCTACACCTTC. It encodes CASSQDTGNYGYTF.

This chain connects TRBV19 to TRBJ1-3; D is undetermined. This CDR3 comprises 15 residues. The germline V and J ends were trimmed by 7 bases and 0 bases, with 13 bases remaining between them. Per germline, CDR1 LNHDA and CDR2 SQIVND (reference sequence). As DNA, the CDR3 is TGTGCCAGTATCCCCCCGGGATCCTCTGGAAACACCATATATTTT. It encodes CASIPPGSSGNTIYF.

The gene calls are TRBV12-3 or TRBV12-4 and TRBJ1-5; D possibly corresponds to TRBD1 (6 bases). The CDR3 runs to 14 residues. V lost 7 bases to trimming and J lost 7 bases, with 17 bases between them. The CDR3 DNA follows: TGTGCCAGCACCAGTTCAGGGGTGGGCCAGCCCCAGCATTTT. It specifies CASTSSGVGQPQHF.

The gene calls are TRBV25-1 and TRBJ2-7; TRBD1 matches 7 bases. J lost 5 bases, V lost 1 base, and 5 bases had no gene match. Germline V gene lookup returns CDR1 MGHDK and CDR2 SYGVNS. The CDR3 loop spans 14 amino acids. The CDR3 spells CASSESRQGHEQYF. The CDR3 coding sequence is TGTGCCAGCAGTGAATCCCGACAGGGCCACGAGCAGTACTTC.

This rearrangement joins TRBV9 to TRBJ2-3; either TRBD1 or TRBD2 may supply D (5 bases each). Trimming shortened V by 4 bases and J by 1 base, and 16 bases separated the two germline ends. The germline V gene has CDR1 SGDLS and CDR2 YYNGEE. This CDR3 has 16 amino acids. This CDR3 is CASSPLGAAGTDTQYF. CDR3 coding DNA: TGTGCCAGCAGCCCGCTCGGGGCGGCGGGCACAGATACGCAGTATTTT.

The rearrangement uses TRBV7-8 and TRBJ2-5; D may be TRBD1 (6 bases). The V end was cut by 7 bases, the J end by 1 base, with 13 bases between. The CDR3 covers 14 residues. Germline assignment: CDR1 SGHVS and CDR2 FQNEAQ. CDR3 protein: CASILRDIQETQYF. CDR3 sequence (DNA): TGTGCCAGCATCCTCCGGGACATCCAAGAGACCCAGTACTTC.

In this sample, this clonotype turned up a few times. The V and J genes are TRBV12-3 or TRBV12-4 and TRBJ2-5; D call uncertain. The CDR3 totals 11 residues. The V gene lost 2 bases and the J gene lost 5 bases, with 3 bases spanning the gap. The CDR3 here is CASSLIETQYF. In DNA form, the CDR3 reads TGTGCCAGCAGTTTAATTGAGACCCAGTACTTC.

The chain is built from TRBV15 and TRBJ1-2, with D unclear. The CDR3 totals 14 residues. The germline V gene encodes CDR1 LNHNV and CDR2 YYDKDF (reference sequence). V was pared by 8 bases and J by 6 bases, with 19 bases between. The CDR3 loop is CATGKGGEEDGYTF. The CDR3 bases are TGTGCCACCGGTAAGGGTGGTGAGGAAGATGGCTACACCTTC. Filled out from reference TRBV15 and TRBJ1-2, the complete variable domain reads DAMVIQNPRYQVTQFGKPVTLSCSQTLNHNVMYWYQQKSSQAPKLLFHYYDKDFNNEADTPDNFQSRRPNTSFCFLDIRSPGLGDTAMYLCATGKGGEEDGYTFGSGTRLTVV.

The genes are TRBV20-1 and TRBJ2-7; TRBD2 matches at 11 bases. The CDR3 is 14 amino acids. V lost 5 bases and J lost 1; bases outside the gene matches: 4. Germline V gene lookup returns CDR1 DFQATT and CDR2 SNEGSKA (reference sequence). The CDR3 DNA follows: TGCAGTGCTTACGGACTAGCGGGTTCCTACGAGCAGTACTTC. Amino acid sequence: CSAYGLAGSYEQYF.

The genes are TRBV30 and TRBJ1-3; D remains unclear. This CDR3 has 12 amino acids. CDR1 is GTSNPN and CDR2 is SVGIG in the germline V gene (reference sequence). The V end lost 7 bases, the J end lost 2 bases, and 9 bases lay between the germline ends. The CDR3 bases are TGTGCCTCCTCCCCAGCTGGAAACACCATATATTTT. This gives the protein CASSPAGNTIYF.

V and J are TRBV15 and TRBJ2-4, with 8 bases that match TRBD2. CDR3 size: 15 residues. Germline CDR1 LNHNV, CDR2 YYDKDF (reference sequence). V lost 5 bases, J lost 10 bases, and 13 bases stayed unmatched. Here the CDR3 reads CATSSRGGLSLIQYF. DNA for the CDR3: TGTGCCACCAGCTCTCGGGGGGGCCTCTCATTAATTCAGTACTTC. Full variable domain (rest looked up from reference TRBV15 and TRBJ2-4): DAMVIQNPRYQVTQFGKPVTLSCSQTLNHNVMYWYQQKSSQAPKLLFHYYDKDFNNEADTPDNFQSRRPNTSFCFLDIRSPGLGDTAMYLCATSSRGGLSLIQYFGAGTRLSVL.

The chain carries TRBV5-1 and TRBJ1-3, with D maybe TRBD1 (5 bases). The CDR3 runs to 14 residues. Germline CDR1 is SGHRS and CDR2 is YFSETQ. Trimming stripped 4 bases from V and 1 base from J, with 9 bases between. The CDR3 spells CASSPGWSGNTIYF. The CDR3 coding sequence is TGCGCCAGCAGCCCAGGGTGGTCTGGAAACACCATATATTTT.

The V and J genes are TRBV18 and TRBJ2-7; 7 nucleotides match TRBD2. Losses at the gene ends were 3 bases for V and 3 bases for J; bases not matched to a gene: 11. The CDR3 runs to 16 residues. From germline, CDR1 is KGHSH and CDR2 LQKENI. The CDR3 DNA is TGTGCCAGCTCACCGAAGGAGCGGGGAGCCAACTACGAGCAGTACTTC. Amino acids: CASSPKERGANYEQYF.

The CDR3 coding sequence is TGTGCCAGCAGTCCCCCACAGTTCGGGACAGGGACGACTCAGCCCCAGCATTTT. This sequence encodes CASSPPQFGTGTTQPQHF. V gene TRBV7-8 combines with J gene TRBJ1-5; 9 bases agree with TRBD1. The V and J ends lost 6 bases and 6 bases, in that order; junction bases with no gene match: 18. The CDR3 runs to 18 residues. CDR1 and CDR2 (germline): SGHVS, FQNEAQ.

V usage is TRBV7-9 and J usage is TRBJ1-2; TRBD1 matches at 10 bases. There are 15 residues in the CDR3. CDR1 SEHNR and CDR2 FQNEAQ come from the germline V gene (reference sequence). The V gene end was trimmed by 5 bases and the J gene end by 4 bases; junction bases not matched to a gene: 7. The CDR3: CASSNRDRGVYGYTF. The CDR3 DNA reads TGTGCCAGCAGCAACCGGGACAGGGGCGTCTATGGCTACACCTTC.

The chain links TRBV5-1 to TRBJ2-1, with 8 bases identical to TRBD2. J lost 5 bases, V lost 2 bases, and 3 bases had no gene match. Looked up from germline, CDR1 is SGHRS and CDR2 is YFSETQ. This CDR3 has 14 amino acids. CDR3 in amino acids: CASSLRGGDNEQFF. The CDR3 coding sequence is TGCGCCAGCAGCTTACGGGGGGGCGACAATGAGCAGTTCTTC.

In its sample, this clonotype was seen a few times. This chain links TRBV11-2 with TRBJ2-3; no clear D gene. V shed 5 bases and J shed 6 bases, with 15 bases lying between them. The CDR3 extends over 14 amino acids. Germline V CDR1 and CDR2: SGHAT, FQNNGV. The DNA of the CDR3 is TGTGCCAGCAGCCAACTTTCTAGTCCGGATACGCAGTATTTT. This codes for CASSQLSSPDTQYF.

The chain has TRBV5-1 and TRBJ1-4, with TRBD1 matching 9 bases. Germline CDR1 and CDR2: SGHRS and YFSETQ. CDR3 length equals 14 residues. Losses at the gene ends were 0 bases for V and 6 bases for J; bases not matched to a gene: 0. In DNA, the CDR3 is TGCGCCAGCAGCTTGGGGGACAGGGATGAAAAACTGTTTTTT. The encoded protein is CASSLGDRDEKLFF.

The chain has TRBV3-1 and TRBJ2-1; D is unclear. The CDR3 extends over 17 amino acids. Between the trimmed V and J ends, which lost 1 base and 5 bases, there was a span of 18 bases. Germline V gene data show CDR1 as LGHDT and CDR2 as YNNKEL (reference sequence). The CDR3 nucleotides read TGTGCCAGCAGCCAAGCCAGTCGCTGGGCCTGGGACAATGAGCAGTTCTTC. Encoded protein: CASSQASRWAWDNEQFF.

As DNA, the CDR3 is TGTGCCACCAGCAGAGATGGGACATTCCTGAGCTCCTACAATGAGCAGTTCTTC. It codes for CATSRDGTFLSSYNEQFF. V gene TRBV15 combines with J gene TRBJ2-1; a weak D match, TRBD1 (6 bases). The V and J ends lost 0 bases and 0 bases respectively, with 15 bases between them. Germline lookup yields CDR1 LNHNV and CDR2 YYDKDF (reference sequence). The CDR3 has 18 amino acids.

CDR3 loop: CASSLTTDEAFF. In nucleotides, the CDR3 is TGCGCCAGCAGCTTAACGACAGATGAAGCTTTCTTT. J is TRBJ1-1 and V is TRBV5-1; D is perhaps TRBD1 (5 bases). The germline V and J ends were trimmed by 2 bases and 7 bases, with 9 bases remaining between them. CDR1 is SGHRS and CDR2 is YFSETQ in the germline V gene. This CDR3 is 12 amino acids long.

This chain's CDR3 is CSVGAGDSNQPQHF. CDR3 sequence (DNA): TGCAGCGTTGGTGCGGGCGATAGCAATCAGCCCCAGCATTTT. The rearrangement uses TRBV29-1 and TRBJ1-5, with unresolved D. Germline values: CDR1 SQVTM, CDR2 ANQGSEA. CDR3 length equals 14 residues. The V end was cut by 4 bases, the J end by 0 bases, with 10 bases between.

A note on this clonotype: One end of the junction does not line up with germline, which may come from a read error. V usage is TRBV5-1 and J usage is TRBJ1-1; 7 nucleotides match TRBD1. CDR3 length: 14 residues. Germline V gene data show CDR1 as SGHRS and CDR2 as YFSETQ. CDR3 in amino acids: CASSSTGENTEAFF. The CDR3 bases are TGTGCCAGCTCAAGTACAGGGGAGAACACTGAAGCTTTCTTT.